Each of the 12 T cell receptor beta chains below was sequenced from the same sample in a study of technical replicates of blood from a handful of donors. Profiled with immunoSEQ multiplex PCR; TCRdb holds only in-frame clones, not every one. The sample records about 68,000 clones, about 97% being singletons. What was sequenced was T cells isolated from PBMCs. These receptors came from a human donor in good health.

This clone was picked up one time. The genes are TRBV29-1 and TRBJ2-1; 9 bases fit TRBD1. Germline assignment: CDR1 SQVTM and CDR2 ANQGSEA. V lost 2 bases to trimming and J lost 14 bases; unmatched junction nucleotides: 13. The CDR3 spans 14 residues. CDR3 nucleotides: TGCAGCGTTGAAATGGGGACAGGGACGTCATTTGAGTTCTTC. The encoded protein is CSVEMGTGTSFEFF.

The rearrangement joins TRBV11-3 to TRBJ1-4; 7 bases are shared with TRBD1. CDR1 SGHNT and CDR2 YENEEA come from the germline V gene. This CDR3 has 14 amino acids. V lost 7 bases, J lost 4 bases, and 6 bases stayed unmatched. CDR3 loop: CASTRDRNNEKLFF. The CDR3 DNA is TGTGCCAGCACCCGGGACAGAAATAATGAAAAACTGTTTTTT.

The chain has TRBV5-1 and TRBJ2-7; 13 positions agree with TRBD2. V lost 4 bases to trimming and J lost 0 bases; unmatched junction nucleotides: 4. Germline V gene lookup returns CDR1 SGHRS and CDR2 YFSETQ. The CDR3 extends over 16 amino acids. The CDR3 loop reads CASSPGLAGDSYEQYF. In DNA form, the CDR3 reads TGCGCCAGCAGCCCCGGACTAGCGGGAGACTCCTACGAGCAGTACTTC.

This rearrangement joins TRBV5-1 to TRBJ2-7; D not certain. The CDR3 runs to 12 residues. The germline gives CDR1 SGHRS, CDR2 YFSETQ. V was cut by 1 base and J by 2 bases, with 4 bases left in between. CDR3: CASSLPAYEQYF. CDR3 nucleotides: TGCGCCAGCAGCTTGCCGGCCTACGAGCAGTACTTC.

Notes on this clone: A read error may account for a junction end that differs from germline. The chain uses TRBV7-7 and TRBJ2-7; D is possibly TRBD1 (6 bases). From germline, CDR1 is SSHAT and CDR2 FNYEAQ (reference sequence). The CDR3 sequence is 14 residues long. CDR3 in DNA: TGTGCTAGCAGCCCAATACAGGGTTCTGACGAGCAGTACTTC. Protein sequence: CASSPIQGSDEQYF.

The chain carries TRBV28 and TRBJ2-5, with 10 positions matching TRBD1. V was pared by 3 bases and J by 3 bases, with 4 bases of the junction left unmatched. This CDR3 has 15 amino acids. The germline CDR1 and CDR2 sequences are MDHEN and SYDVKM. The CDR3 bases are TGTGCCAGCAGTTTGGGAGGACAGGGGGAAGAGACCCAGTACTTC. Its translation is CASSLGGQGEETQYF.

V usage is TRBV27 and J usage is TRBJ2-3, with 8 bases lining up with TRBD1. Germline loops: CDR1 MNHEY, CDR2 SMNVEV (reference sequence). Trimming cost V 2 bases and J 5 bases; bases outside gene matches: 15. The CDR3 spans 18 residues. For the CDR3, the DNA is TGTGCCAGCAGTTTACTACGCCCCGGGACAGGCCGAGTAGATACGCAGTATTTT. The encoded protein is CASSLLRPGTGRVDTQYF.

In its sample, this clone was seen once. The chain links TRBV7-9 to TRBJ2-1, with 15 bases aligning to TRBD2. Losses at the gene ends were 5 bases for V and 7 bases for J; bases not matched to a gene: 6. The CDR3 contains 16 residues. Germline CDR1 reads SEHNR; CDR2 reads FQNEAQ (reference sequence). The CDR3 nucleotides read TGTGCCAGCAGCACCGGACTAGCGGGGGGGTGGAATGAGCAGTTCTTC. The encoded protein is CASSTGLAGGWNEQFF.

V gene TRBV7-9 combines with J gene TRBJ1-3; D might be TRBD1 (6 bases). The V gene's germline CDR1 is SEHNR and CDR2 FQNEAQ (reference sequence). This CDR3 is built from 16 residues. V was trimmed by 7 bases and J by 4 bases, leaving 20 bases between them. The CDR3 DNA reads TGTGCCAGCACCCACAGGGAGCCTTCGTTAGGAAACACCATATATTTT. It codes for CASTHREPSLGNTIYF.

The V call is TRBV13, the J call TRBJ2-1; 8 bases map to TRBD1. CDR1 and CDR2 from the germline V gene are PRHDT and FYEKMQ (reference sequence). Trimming took 7 bases from V and 4 from J; bases not matched to a gene: 6. The length of the CDR3 is 14 residues. The CDR3 spells CASTIQGGYNEQFF. The CDR3 nucleotides are TGTGCCAGCACCATACAGGGGGGATACAATGAGCAGTTCTTC.

The rearrangement joins TRBV4-1 to TRBJ2-1; D is ambiguous. V dropped 3 bases and J dropped 9 bases, with 15 bases sitting between them. There are 14 residues in the CDR3. In germline, CDR1 is MGHRA, CDR2 YSYEKL. The CDR3 protein is CASSHPGIVPEQFF. The CDR3 DNA follows: TGCGCCAGCAGCCACCCCGGTATAGTCCCTGAGCAGTTCTTC.

The genes are TRBV29-1 and TRBJ2-2; TRBD1 might be the D (5 bases). The CDR3 spans 15 residues. From germline, CDR1 is SQVTM and CDR2 ANQGSEA. V was clipped by 6 bases and J by 4 bases, with 18 bases between them. The CDR3 sequence: CSVEKEAGITGELFF. The CDR3 DNA sequence: TGCAGCGTAGAAAAAGAGGCAGGGATCACCGGGGAGCTGTTTTTT.